This T cell receptor (beta chain) was captured by sequencing in a study of T cells in localized non-small cell lung cancer. Study findings and constraints: Clonality peaked in uninvolved adjacent lung rather than tumor. The tumor had only one region sequenced, so heterogeneity remains possible.

With respect to this clone: Its cognate antigen is unknown.

Repertoires were generated with immunoSEQ multiplex PCR, while TCRdb's copy carries only in-frame clones and drops some. Of approximately 30,000 clones listed, roughly 87% are singletons. CDR1 and CDR2 (germline): SGDLS, YYNGEE. V lost 0 bases and J lost 0, with 9 bases in between. The CDR3 totals 16 residues. The material sequenced was peripheral blood mononuclear cells, taken before any cancer treatment. V gene TRBV9 combines with J gene TRBJ2-2; D uncertain. This receptor was taken from a man aged 40 to 75 with stage III lung adenocarcinoma. The CDR3 loop is CASSVARFTNTGELFF. DNA for the CDR3: TGTGCCAGCAGCGTAGCTAGGTTTACGAACACCGGGGAGCTGTTTTTT.